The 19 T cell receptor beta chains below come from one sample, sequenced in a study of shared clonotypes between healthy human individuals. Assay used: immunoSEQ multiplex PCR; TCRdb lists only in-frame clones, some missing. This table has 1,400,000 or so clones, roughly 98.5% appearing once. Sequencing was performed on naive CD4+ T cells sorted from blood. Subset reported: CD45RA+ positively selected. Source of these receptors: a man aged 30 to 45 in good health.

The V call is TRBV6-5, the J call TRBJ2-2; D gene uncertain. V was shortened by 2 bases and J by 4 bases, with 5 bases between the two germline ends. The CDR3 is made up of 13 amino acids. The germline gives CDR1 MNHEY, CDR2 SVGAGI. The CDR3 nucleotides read TGTGCCAGCAGTTACGACCTCACCGGGGAGCTGTTTTTT. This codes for CASSYDLTGELFF.

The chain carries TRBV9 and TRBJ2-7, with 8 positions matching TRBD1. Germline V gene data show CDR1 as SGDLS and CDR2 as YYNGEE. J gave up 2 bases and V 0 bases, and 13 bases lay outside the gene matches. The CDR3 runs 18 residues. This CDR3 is CASSVGPPTGGLTYEQYF. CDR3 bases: TGTGCCAGCAGCGTAGGTCCCCCCACAGGGGGGCTCACCTACGAGCAGTACTTC.

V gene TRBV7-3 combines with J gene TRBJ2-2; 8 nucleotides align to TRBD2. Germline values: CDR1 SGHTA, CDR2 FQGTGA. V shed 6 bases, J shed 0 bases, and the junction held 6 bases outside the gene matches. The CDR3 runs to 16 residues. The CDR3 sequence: CASSRAGETNTGELFF. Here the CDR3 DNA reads TGTGCCAGCAGTCGAGCGGGAGAGACGAACACCGGGGAGCTGTTTTTT.

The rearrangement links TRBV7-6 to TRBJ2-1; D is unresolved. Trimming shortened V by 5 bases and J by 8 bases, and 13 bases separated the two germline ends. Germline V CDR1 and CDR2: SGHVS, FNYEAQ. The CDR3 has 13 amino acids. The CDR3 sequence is CASSPRSIYEQFF. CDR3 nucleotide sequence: TGTGCCAGCAGCCCCCGTAGCATCTATGAGCAGTTCTTC.

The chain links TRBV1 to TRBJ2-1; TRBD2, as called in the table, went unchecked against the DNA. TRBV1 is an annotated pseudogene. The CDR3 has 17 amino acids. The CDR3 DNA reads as TGCACCAGCAGCCAAGATCTTACCGGGAGCTCCTACAATGAGCAGTTCTTC. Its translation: CTSSQDLTGSSYNEQFF.

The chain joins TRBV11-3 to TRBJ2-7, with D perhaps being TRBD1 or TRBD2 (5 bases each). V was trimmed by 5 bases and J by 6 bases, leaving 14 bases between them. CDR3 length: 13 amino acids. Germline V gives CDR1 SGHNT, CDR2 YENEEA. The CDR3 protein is CASSPRLGTEQYF. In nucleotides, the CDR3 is TGTGCCAGCAGCCCCCGCTTGGGGACCGAGCAGTACTTC.

CDR3 protein: CASSLHRQGATDTQYF. Written as DNA, the CDR3 is TGCGCCAGCAGCCTCCACAGACAGGGGGCCACAGATACGCAGTATTTT. The rearrangement links TRBV5-1 to TRBJ2-3; 10 bases agree with TRBD1. J was trimmed by 2 bases and V by 4 bases; bases with no gene match: 7. The CDR3 is 16 amino acids. The germline gives CDR1 SGHRS, CDR2 YFSETQ. Full variable domain (remainder filled in from reference TRBV5-1 and TRBJ2-3): KAGVTQTPRYLIKTRGQQVTLSCSPISGHRSVSWYQQTPGQGLQFLFEYFSETQRNKGNFPGRFSGRQFSNSRSEMNVSTLELGDSALYLCASSLHRQGATDTQYFGPGTRLTVL.

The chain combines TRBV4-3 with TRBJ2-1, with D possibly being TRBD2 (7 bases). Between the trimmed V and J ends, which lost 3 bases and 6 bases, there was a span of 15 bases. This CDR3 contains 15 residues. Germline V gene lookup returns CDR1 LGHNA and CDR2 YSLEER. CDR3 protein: CASSQTGGRINEQFF. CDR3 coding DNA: TGCGCCAGCAGCCAGACCGGGGGGCGGATCAATGAGCAGTTCTTC.

CDR3: CASSLTDYEQYF. The CDR3 nucleotides read TGTGCCAGCAGCCTAACAGACTACGAGCAGTACTTC. The genes are TRBV28 and TRBJ2-7; D ambiguous. This CDR3 contains 12 residues. CDR1 is MDHEN, CDR2 SYDVKM, per germline. V lost 6 bases to trimming and J lost 3 bases, with 9 bases between them.

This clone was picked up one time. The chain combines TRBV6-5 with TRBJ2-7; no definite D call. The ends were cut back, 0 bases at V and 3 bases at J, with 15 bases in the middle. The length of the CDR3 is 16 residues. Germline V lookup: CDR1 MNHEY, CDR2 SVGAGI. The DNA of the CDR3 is TGTGCCAGCAGTTACTCGAACCCCCCATCGTACTACGAGCAGTACTTC. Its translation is CASSYSNPPSYYEQYF.

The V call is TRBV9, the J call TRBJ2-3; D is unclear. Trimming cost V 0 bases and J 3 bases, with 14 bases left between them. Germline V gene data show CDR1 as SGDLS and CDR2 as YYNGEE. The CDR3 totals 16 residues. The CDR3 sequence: CASSVAPSPRTDTQYF. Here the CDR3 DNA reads TGTGCCAGCAGCGTAGCCCCTTCCCCTAGGACAGATACGCAGTATTTT.

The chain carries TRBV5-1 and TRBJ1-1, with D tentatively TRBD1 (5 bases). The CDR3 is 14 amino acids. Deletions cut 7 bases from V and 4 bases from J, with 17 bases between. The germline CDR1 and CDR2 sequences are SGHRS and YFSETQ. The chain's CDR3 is CASGVGGGATEAFF. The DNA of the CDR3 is TGCGCCAGCGGTGTCGGGGGTGGGGCCACTGAAGCTTTCTTT.

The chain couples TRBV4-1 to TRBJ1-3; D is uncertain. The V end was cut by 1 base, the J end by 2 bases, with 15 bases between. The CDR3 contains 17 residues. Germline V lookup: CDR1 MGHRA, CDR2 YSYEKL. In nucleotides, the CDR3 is TGCGCCAGCAGCCAAGCTAGTTCTCGGGTTCCTGGAAACACCATATATTTT. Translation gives CASSQASSRVPGNTIYF.

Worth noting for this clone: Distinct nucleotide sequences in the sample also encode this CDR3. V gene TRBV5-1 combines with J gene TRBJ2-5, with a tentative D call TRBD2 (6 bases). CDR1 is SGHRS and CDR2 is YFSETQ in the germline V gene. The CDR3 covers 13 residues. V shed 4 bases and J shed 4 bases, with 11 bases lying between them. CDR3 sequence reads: CASSPGVGETQYF. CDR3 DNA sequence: TGCGCCAGCAGCCCGGGAGTAGGAGAGACCCAGTACTTC.

The CDR3 here is CASEKGQGGNTEAFF. The CDR3 DNA is TGCGCCAGCGAGAAAGGACAGGGAGGGAACACTGAAGCTTTCTTT. The chain carries TRBV5-1 and TRBJ1-1, with TRBD1 matching over 8 bases. CDR1 is SGHRS and CDR2 is YFSETQ in the germline V gene. The J segment lost 1 base and the V segment lost 7 bases, leaving 9 bases of the junction unmatched. The CDR3 runs 15 residues.

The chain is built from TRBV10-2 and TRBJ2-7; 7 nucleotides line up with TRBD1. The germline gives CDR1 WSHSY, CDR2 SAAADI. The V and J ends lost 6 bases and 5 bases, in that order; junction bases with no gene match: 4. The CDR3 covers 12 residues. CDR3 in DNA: TGCGCCAGCAGAGGGGGCGCCCACGAGCAGTACTTC. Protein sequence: CASRGGAHEQYF.

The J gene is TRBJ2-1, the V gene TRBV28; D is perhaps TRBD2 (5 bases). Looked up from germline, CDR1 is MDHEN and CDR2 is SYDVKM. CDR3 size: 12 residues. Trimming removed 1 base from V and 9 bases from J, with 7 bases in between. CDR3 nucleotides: TGTGCCAGCAGTTTATTCGAGGGTGAGCAGTTCTTC. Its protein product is CASSLFEGEQFF.

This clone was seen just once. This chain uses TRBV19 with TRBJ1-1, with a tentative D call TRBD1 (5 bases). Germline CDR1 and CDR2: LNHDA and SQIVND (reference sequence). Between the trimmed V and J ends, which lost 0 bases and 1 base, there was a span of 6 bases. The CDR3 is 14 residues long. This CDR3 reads CASSIDRENTEAFF. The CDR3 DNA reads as TGTGCCAGTAGTATAGACAGGGAGAACACTGAAGCTTTCTTT.

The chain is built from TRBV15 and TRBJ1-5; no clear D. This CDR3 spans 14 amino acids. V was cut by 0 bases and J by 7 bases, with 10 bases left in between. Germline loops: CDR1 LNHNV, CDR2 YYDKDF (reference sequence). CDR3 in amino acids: CATSRDLNDQPQHF. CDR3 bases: TGTGCCACCAGCAGAGATCTCAATGACCAGCCCCAGCATTTT.